This TCR beta chain was profiled in a study of blood T cell repertoires in COVID-19. This CDR3 has 13 residues. The V end was cut by 3 bases, the J end by 2 bases, with 5 bases between. Enrollees, about 18 to 89 years old, lived in about two dozen US areas. Profiled with immunoSEQ multiplex PCR; TCRdb holds only in-frame clones, not every one. The repertoire holds 320,000 or so clones, with 87% as singletons. The sequencing input was PBMCs or T cells enriched from blood (not recorded which). The chain uses TRBV12-3 or TRBV12-4 and TRBJ2-1; D unclear. The sequence came from a woman aged 30 to 39 who had recovered from COVID-19. CDR3 in amino acids: CASSFRAYNEQFF. CDR3 DNA: TGTGCCAGCAGTTTCCGGGCCTACAATGAGCAGTTCTTC.